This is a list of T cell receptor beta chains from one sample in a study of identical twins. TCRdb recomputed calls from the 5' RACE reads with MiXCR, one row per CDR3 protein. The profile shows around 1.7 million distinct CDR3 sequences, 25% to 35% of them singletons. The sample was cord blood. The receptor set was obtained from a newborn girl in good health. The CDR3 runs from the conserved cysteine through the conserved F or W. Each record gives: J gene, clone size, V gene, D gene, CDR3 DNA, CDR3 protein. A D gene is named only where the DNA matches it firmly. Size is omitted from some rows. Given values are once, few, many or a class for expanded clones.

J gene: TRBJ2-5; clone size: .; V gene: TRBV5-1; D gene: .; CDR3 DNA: TGCGCCAGCAGCTTGGGGCTGGGGCAGAGCGAGACCCAGTACTTC; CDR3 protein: CASSLGLGQSETQYF
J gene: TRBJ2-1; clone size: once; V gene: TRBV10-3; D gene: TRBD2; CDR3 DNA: TGTGCCATCAGTCCGGCTAGCGGGGCCTACAATGAGCAGTTCTTC; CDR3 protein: CAISPASGAYNEQFF
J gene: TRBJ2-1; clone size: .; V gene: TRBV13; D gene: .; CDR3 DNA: TGTGCCAGCAGCGAAGGGCGACTAGTTCCCTACAATGAGCAGTTCTTC; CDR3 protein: CASSEGRLVPYNEQFF
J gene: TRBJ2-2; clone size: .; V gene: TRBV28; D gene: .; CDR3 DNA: TGTGCCAGCACCTTCCGACTTAACACCGGGGAGCTGTTTTTT; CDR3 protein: CASTFRLNTGELFF
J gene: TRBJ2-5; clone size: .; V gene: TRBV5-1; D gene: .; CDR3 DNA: TGCGCCAGCAGACCTACAGGGTACCAAGAGACCCAGTACTTC; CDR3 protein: CASRPTGYQETQYF
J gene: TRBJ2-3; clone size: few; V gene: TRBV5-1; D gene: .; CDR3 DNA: TGCGCCAGCAGCTCTTTAACGGGTGGGGGAGATACGCAGTATTTT; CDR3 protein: CASSSLTGGGDTQYF
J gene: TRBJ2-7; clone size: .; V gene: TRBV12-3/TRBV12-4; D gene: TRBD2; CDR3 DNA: TGTGCCAGCAGTTTCGGGGGGACTAGCTTCTACGAGCAGTACTTC; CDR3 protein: CASSFGGTSFYEQYF
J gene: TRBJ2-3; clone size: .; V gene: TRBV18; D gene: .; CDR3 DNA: TGTGCCAGCTCACCACAGGCGCCAGCCCCTAGCACAGATACGCAGTATTTT; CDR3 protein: CASSPQAPAPSTDTQYF
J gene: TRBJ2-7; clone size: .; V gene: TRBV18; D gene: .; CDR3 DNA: TGTGCCAGCTCTACGGCGATTGGCAATGAGCAGTACTTC; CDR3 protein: CASSTAIGNEQYF
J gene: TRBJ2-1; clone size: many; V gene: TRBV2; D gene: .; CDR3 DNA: TGTGCCAGCAGGGATAGGGAGCAGTTCTTC; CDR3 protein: CASRDREQFF
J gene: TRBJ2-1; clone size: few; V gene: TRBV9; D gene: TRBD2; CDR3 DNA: TGTGCCAGCAGCGTAGGAGGTCGACTAGCGAATGAGCAGTTCTTC; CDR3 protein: CASSVGGRLANEQFF
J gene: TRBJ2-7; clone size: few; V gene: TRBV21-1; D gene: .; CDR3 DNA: TGTGCCAGCAGCAAGACAGGGAGAGGGTCCTACGAGCAGTACTTC; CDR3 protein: CASSKTGRGSYEQYF
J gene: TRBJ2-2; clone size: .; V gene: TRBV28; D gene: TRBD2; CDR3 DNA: TGTGCCAGCAGTTTCCGGGGACTAGGGACCGGGGAGCTGTTTTTT; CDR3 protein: CASSFRGLGTGELFF
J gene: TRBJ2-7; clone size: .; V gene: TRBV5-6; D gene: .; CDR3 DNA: TGTGCCAGCAGCTTGAGCGGACTCCACTACGAGCAGTACTTC; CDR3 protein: CASSLSGLHYEQYF
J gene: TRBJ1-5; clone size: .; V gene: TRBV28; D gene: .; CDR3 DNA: TGTGCCAGCGCCAAACTGGTGGGTGTGGGACAGCCCCAGCATTTT; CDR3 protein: CASAKLVGVGQPQHF
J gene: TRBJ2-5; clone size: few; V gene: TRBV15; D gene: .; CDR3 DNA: TGTGCCACCAGCACCCTGAGAGAGACCCAGTACTTC; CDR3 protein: CATSTLRETQYF
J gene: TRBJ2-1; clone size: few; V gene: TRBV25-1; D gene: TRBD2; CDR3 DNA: TGTGCCAGCACCCGAGCGACTAGCGGCAGGGGTGAGCAGTTCTTC; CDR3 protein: CASTRATSGRGEQFF
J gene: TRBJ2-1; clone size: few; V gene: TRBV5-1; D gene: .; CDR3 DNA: TGCGCCAGCAGCTTGGCCTATCTTGGAGCCTACAATGAGCAGTTCTTC; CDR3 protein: CASSLAYLGAYNEQFF
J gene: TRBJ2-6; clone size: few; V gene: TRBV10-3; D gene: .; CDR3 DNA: TGTGCCATCAGTGAGTCGAAAACTGGGGCCAACGTCCTGACTTTC; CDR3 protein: CAISESKTGANVLTF
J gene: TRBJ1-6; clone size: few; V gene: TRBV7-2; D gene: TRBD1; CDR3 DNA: TGTGCCAGCCGTGGGACAGGGAATTCACCCCCCCACTTT; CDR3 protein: CASRGTGNSPPHF
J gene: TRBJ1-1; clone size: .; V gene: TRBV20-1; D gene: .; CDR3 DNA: TGCAGTGCGCAGGACGCAGGGATGGCCACTGAAGCTTTCTTT; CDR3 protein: CSAQDAGMATEAFF
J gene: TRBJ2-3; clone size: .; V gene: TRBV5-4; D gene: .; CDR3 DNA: TGTGCCAGCAGCTTGGCTTTCGGACTGGGCACAGATACGCAGTATTTT; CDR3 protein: CASSLAFGLGTDTQYF
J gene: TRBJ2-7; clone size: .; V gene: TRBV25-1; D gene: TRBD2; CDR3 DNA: TGTGCCAGCAGTGACGTCACTAGCGGGAGTCTCAACGAGCAGTACTTC; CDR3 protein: CASSDVTSGSLNEQYF
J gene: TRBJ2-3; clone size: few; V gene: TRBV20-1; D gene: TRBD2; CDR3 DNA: TGCAGTGCCGTTCTAGCGGGAGGCGCCCTTAGCACAGATACGCAGTATTTT; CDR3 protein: CSAVLAGGALSTDTQYF
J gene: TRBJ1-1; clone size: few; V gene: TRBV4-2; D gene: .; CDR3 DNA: TGTGCCAGCAGCCAAGGGGGTAGGGCGAACACTGAAGCTTTCTTT; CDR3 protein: CASSQGGRANTEAFF
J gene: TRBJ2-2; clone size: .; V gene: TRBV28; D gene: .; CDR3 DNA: TGTGCCAGCAGTTTAACGGCGTCCTTTACCGGGGAGCTGTTTTTT; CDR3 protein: CASSLTASFTGELFF
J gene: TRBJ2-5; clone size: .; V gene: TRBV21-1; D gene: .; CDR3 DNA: TGTGCCAGCAGCAAAGCGCTTTTTTCGGCGGGGGGGCAACAAGAGACCCAGTACTTC; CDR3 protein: CASSKALFSAGGQQETQYF
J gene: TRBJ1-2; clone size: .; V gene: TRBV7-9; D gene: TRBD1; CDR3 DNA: TGTGCCAGCACGGGGACAGGCTTTCCTAACTATGGCTACACCTTC; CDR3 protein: CASTGTGFPNYGYTF
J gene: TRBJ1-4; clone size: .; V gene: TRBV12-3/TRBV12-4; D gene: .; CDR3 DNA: TGTGCCAGCAGTTCAAACCGACGGAGGGAAAAACTGTTTTTT; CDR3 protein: CASSSNRRREKLFF
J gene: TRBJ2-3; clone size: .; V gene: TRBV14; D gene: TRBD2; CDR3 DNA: TGTGCCAGCAGCCAAGGTGCCGGGACTAGCGGGAGGAGCACAGATGCGCAGTATTTT; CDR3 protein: CASSQGAGTSGRSTDAQYF
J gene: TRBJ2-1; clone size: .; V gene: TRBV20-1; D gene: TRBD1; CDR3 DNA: TGCAGTGCGATACAGGGGGCTACCTACAATGAGCAGTTCTTC; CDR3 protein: CSAIQGATYNEQFF
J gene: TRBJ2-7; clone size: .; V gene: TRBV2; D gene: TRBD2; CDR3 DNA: TGTGCCAGCGGGTACCCGGGACTAGAGGCGCACGAGCAGTACTTC; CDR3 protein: CASGYPGLEAHEQYF
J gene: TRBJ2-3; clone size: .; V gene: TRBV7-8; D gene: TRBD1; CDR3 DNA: TGTGCCAGCAGCTTGAGGACAGGGAAAGATACGCAGTATTTT; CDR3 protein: CASSLRTGKDTQYF
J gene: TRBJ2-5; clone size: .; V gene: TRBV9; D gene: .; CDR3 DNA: TGTGCCAGCAGCGTAGGTGGCGGGACTCAAGAGACCCAGTACTTC; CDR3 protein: CASSVGGGTQETQYF
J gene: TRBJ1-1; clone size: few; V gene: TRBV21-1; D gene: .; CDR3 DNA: TGTGCCAGCAGCAAAGGGGGGGACGGCCACACTGAAGCTTTCTTT; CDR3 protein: CASSKGGDGHTEAFF
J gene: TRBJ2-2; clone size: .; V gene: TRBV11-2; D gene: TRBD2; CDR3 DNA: TGTGCCAGCAGCCTCCCGCTAGCGGGCTTTAACACCGGGGAGCTGTTTTTT; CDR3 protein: CASSLPLAGFNTGELFF
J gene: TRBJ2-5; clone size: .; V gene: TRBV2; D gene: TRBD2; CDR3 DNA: TGTGCCAGTTTGCGGGAGCTTTGGCAAGAGACCCAGTACTTC; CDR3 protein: CASLRELWQETQYF
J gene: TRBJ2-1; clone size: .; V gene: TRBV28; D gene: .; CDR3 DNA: TGTGCCAGCAGTCCTCTCTCGGGAGTTTCCTCCTACAATGAGCAGTTCTTC; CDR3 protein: CASSPLSGVSSYNEQFF
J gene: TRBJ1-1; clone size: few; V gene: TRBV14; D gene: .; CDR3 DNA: TGTGCCAGCAGCCCTTACAGGGTTGGGACTGAAGCTTTCTTT; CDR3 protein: CASSPYRVGTEAFF
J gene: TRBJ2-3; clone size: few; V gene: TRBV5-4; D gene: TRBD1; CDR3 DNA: TGTGCCAGCAGCAGGACAGGGGGCAGGCACACAGATACGCAGTATTTT; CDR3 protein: CASSRTGGRHTDTQYF
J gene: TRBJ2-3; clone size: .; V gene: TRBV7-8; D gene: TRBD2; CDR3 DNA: TGTGCCAGCAGCTTAGAACTAGCGGGGGGCCGTTACACAGATACGCAGTATTTT; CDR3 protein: CASSLELAGGRYTDTQYF
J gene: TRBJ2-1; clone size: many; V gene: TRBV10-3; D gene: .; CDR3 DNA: TGTGCCATCTCGGAGGGGAGTAATGAGCAGTTCTTC; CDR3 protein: CAISEGSNEQFF
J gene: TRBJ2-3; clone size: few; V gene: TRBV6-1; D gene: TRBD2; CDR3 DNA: TGTGCCAGCAGAAGACTAGCGGGGGGGAGTCGAGACACAGATACGCAGTATTTT; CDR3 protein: CASRRLAGGSRDTDTQYF